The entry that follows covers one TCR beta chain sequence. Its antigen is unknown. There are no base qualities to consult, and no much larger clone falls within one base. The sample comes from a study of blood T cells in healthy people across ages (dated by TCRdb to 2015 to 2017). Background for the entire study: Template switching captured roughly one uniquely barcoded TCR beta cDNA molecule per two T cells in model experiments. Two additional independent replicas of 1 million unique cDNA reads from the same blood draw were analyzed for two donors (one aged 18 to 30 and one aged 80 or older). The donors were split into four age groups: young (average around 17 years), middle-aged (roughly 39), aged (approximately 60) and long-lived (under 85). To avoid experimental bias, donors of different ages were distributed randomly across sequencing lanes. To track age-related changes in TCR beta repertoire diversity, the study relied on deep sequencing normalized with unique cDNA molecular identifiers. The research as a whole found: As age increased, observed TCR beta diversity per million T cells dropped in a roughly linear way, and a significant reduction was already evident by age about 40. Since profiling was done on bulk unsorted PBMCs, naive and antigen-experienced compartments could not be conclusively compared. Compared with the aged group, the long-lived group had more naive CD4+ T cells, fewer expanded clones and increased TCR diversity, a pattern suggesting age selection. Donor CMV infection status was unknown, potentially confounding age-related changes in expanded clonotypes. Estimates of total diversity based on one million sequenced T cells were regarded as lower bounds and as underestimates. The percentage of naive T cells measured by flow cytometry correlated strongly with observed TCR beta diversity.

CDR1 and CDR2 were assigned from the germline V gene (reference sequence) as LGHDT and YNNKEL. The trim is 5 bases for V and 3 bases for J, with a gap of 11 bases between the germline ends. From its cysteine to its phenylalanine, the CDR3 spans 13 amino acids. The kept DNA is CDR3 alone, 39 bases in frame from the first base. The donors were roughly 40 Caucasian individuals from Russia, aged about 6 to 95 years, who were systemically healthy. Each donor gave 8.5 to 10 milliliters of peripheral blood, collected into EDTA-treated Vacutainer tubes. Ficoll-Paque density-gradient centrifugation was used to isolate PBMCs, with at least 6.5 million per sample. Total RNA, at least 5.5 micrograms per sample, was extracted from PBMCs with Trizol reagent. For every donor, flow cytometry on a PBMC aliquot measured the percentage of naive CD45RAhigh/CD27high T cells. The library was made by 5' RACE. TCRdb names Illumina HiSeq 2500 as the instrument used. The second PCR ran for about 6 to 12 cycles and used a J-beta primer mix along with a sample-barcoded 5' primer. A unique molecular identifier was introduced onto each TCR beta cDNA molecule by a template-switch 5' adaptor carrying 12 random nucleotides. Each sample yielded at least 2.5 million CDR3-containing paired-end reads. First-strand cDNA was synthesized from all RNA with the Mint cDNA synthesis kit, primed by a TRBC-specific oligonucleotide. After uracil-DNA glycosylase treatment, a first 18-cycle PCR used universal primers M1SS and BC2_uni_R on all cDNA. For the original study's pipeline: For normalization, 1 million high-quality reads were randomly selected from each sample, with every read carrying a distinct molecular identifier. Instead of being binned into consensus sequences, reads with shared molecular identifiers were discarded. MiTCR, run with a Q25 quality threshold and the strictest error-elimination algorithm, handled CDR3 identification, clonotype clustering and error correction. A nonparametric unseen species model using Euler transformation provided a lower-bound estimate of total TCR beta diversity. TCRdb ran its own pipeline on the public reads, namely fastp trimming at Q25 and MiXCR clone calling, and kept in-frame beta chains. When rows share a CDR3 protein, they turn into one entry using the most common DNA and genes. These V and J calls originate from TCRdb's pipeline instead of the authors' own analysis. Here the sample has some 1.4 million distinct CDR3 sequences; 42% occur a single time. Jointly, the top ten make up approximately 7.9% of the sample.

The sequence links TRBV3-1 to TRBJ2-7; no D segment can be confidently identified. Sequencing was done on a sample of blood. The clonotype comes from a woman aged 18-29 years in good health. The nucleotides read TGTGCCAGCAGCAAAACACGGCTCTACGAGCAGTACTTC. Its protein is CASSKTRLYEQYF.